What follows are 27 T cell receptor beta chains derived from one specimen sequenced in a study of cytomegalovirus exposure and HLA in healthy donors. The PCR employed 60 Vbeta primers together with 13 Jbeta primers. Data came from immunoSEQ multiplex PCR; TCRdb stores just in-frame clones and leaves some out. The sample lists under 200,000 clones, around 76% occurring once. Sequenced material: PBMCs. The receptors derive from a woman younger than 45 in good health and CMV-seropositive.

The chain carries TRBV7-2 and TRBJ1-1, with 7 bases fitting TRBD1. Trimming at V came to 5 bases and at J to 0 bases, leaving 9 bases not matched to a gene. The CDR3 contains 16 residues. Looked up from germline, CDR1 is SGHTA and CDR2 is FQGNSA. In DNA, the CDR3 is TGTGCCAGCAGCCTCCCAGGGGGAACCATGAACACTGAAGCTTTCTTT. It codes for CASSLPGGTMNTEAFF.

This CDR3 reads CASSPPGARANTEAFF. The CDR3 nucleotides read TGTGCCAGCTCACCACCGGGAGCACGGGCTAACACTGAAGCTTTCTTT. The chain carries TRBV18 and TRBJ1-1; D is uncertain. From germline, CDR1 is KGHSH and CDR2 LQKENI. The CDR3 length is 16 residues. V was clipped by 0 bases and J by 2 bases, with 13 bases between them. The variable domain in full, completed from reference TRBV18 and TRBJ1-1, reads NAGVMQNPRHLVRRRGQEARLRCSPMKGHSHVYWYRQLPEEGLKFMVYLQKENIIDESGMPKERFSAEFPKEGPSILRIQQVVRGDSAAYFCASSPPGARANTEAFFGQGTRLTVV.

This clone was picked up a small number of times. The gene calls are TRBV25-1 and TRBJ1-1; weak D call: TRBD1 (5 bases). Germline CDR1 and CDR2: MGHDK and SYGVNS. The length of the CDR3 is 14 residues. V was pared by 4 bases and J by 1 base, with 10 bases between. The CDR3 protein is CASSALQGNTEAFF. The DNA for the CDR3 is TGTGCCAGCAGTGCACTTCAGGGGAACACTGAAGCTTTCTTT.

The chain carries TRBV30 and TRBJ1-2, with TRBD1 identical over 9 bases. Losses at the gene ends were 5 bases for V and 0 bases for J; bases not matched to a gene: 16. The CDR3 sequence is 18 residues long. Germline V gene data show CDR1 as GTSNPN and CDR2 as SVGIG (reference sequence). The CDR3 here is CAWEGQGVPGASNYGYTF. The CDR3, as DNA: TGTGCCTGGGAGGGACAGGGTGTCCCTGGGGCCTCTAACTATGGCTACACCTTC.

The chain couples TRBV15 to TRBJ2-3; 9 nucleotides agree with TRBD2. Germline V gene sequence: CDR1 LNHNV, CDR2 YYDKDF (reference sequence). V trimming: 8 bases; J trimming: 3 bases; junction bases outside the gene matches: 3. The CDR3 sequence is 13 residues long. The CDR3 region is CATGTSRTDTQYF. CDR3 DNA: TGTGCCACCGGGACTAGCCGAACAGATACGCAGTATTTT.

J is TRBJ1-1 and V is TRBV7-8; 7 bases map to TRBD1. The CDR3 consists of 11 residues. Losses at the gene ends were 4 bases for V and 9 bases for J; bases not matched to a gene: 2. Looked up from germline, CDR1 is SGHVS and CDR2 is FQNEAQ. In DNA form, the CDR3 reads TGTGCCAGCAGCTCGGGACAGCAAGCTTTCTTT. Translated: CASSSGQQAFF.

The V call is TRBV7-2, the J call TRBJ1-2, with D hard to call. CDR3 length: 16 residues. The V gene's germline CDR1 is SGHTA and CDR2 FQGNSA. V was shortened by 2 bases and J by 8 bases, with 21 bases between the two germline ends. CDR3 loop: CASSLSRGFSIGGYTF. For the CDR3, the DNA is TGTGCCAGCAGCTTATCTCGAGGATTCAGTATCGGGGGCTACACCTTC.

The genes are TRBV19 and TRBJ1-2; 10 bases fit TRBD1. V trimming: 3 bases; J trimming: 4 bases; junction bases outside the gene matches: 8. CDR1 is LNHDA, CDR2 SQIVND, per germline (reference sequence). The CDR3 runs to 16 residues. The CDR3 coding sequence is TGTGCCAGTAGTATGATCGACAGGGGGCAGGTCTATGGCTACACCTTC. It specifies CASSMIDRGQVYGYTF.

V and J are TRBV28 and TRBJ1-4; weak D call: TRBD1 (6 bases). Trimming stripped 6 bases from V and 7 bases from J, with 12 bases between. This CDR3 is built from 13 residues. Germline values: CDR1 MDHEN, CDR2 SYDVKM. The CDR3 coding sequence is TGTGCCAGCAGAGAACAGGGAATTGAAAAACTGTTTTTT. Encoded protein: CASREQGIEKLFF. The full variable domain, its missing parts supplied by reference TRBV28 and TRBJ1-4, is DVKVTQSSRYLVKRTGEKVFLECVQDMDHENMFWYRQDPGLGLRLIYFSYDVKMKEKGDIPEGYSVSREKKERFSLILESASTNQTSMYLCASREQGIEKLFFGSGTQLSVL.

The chain carries TRBV7-2 and TRBJ2-3, with D perhaps matching TRBD1 (6 bases). Germline V lookup: CDR1 SGHTA, CDR2 FQGNSA. The germline V and J ends were trimmed by 5 bases and 4 bases, with 10 bases remaining between them. The CDR3 extends over 13 amino acids. The CDR3 DNA follows: TGTGCCAGCAGCCTCAGGGGCGCAGATACGCAGTATTTT. This encodes CASSLRGADTQYF.

The chain is built from TRBV6-1 and TRBJ1-2; tentative D call: TRBD1 (6 bases). V gave up 5 bases and J gave up 3 bases, with 7 bases separating them. The CDR3 is 12 amino acids. Per the germline V gene, CDR1 is MNHNS and CDR2 is SASEGT. The CDR3 nucleotides are TGTGCCAGCAGTAGACAGGACTATGGCTACACCTTC. This codes for CASSRQDYGYTF.

This chain links TRBV2 with TRBJ2-5; D is possibly TRBD2 (5 bases). The germline CDR1 and CDR2 sequences are SNHLY and FYNNEI. Trimming took 6 bases from V and 3 from J, leaving 14 bases between them. The CDR3 runs to 14 residues. CDR3 DNA sequence: TGTGCCAGCAGCGGTAGCGCGCCTAAAGAGACCCAGTACTTC. Its translation is CASSGSAPKETQYF.

This CDR3 is CASRWGQGAYEQYF. The CDR3 DNA is TGTGCCAGCAGATGGGGACAGGGGGCCTACGAGCAGTACTTC. The chain combines TRBV6-1 with TRBJ2-7; 11 bases are shared with TRBD1. V dropped 6 bases and J dropped 2; count of bases not matched to a gene: 3. The germline gives CDR1 MNHNS, CDR2 SASEGT. The CDR3 consists of 14 residues.

The table lists this clone with a count of one. The chain has TRBV9 and TRBJ1-5; D might be TRBD1 (6 bases). V lost 0 bases to trimming and J lost 2 bases, with 15 bases between them. The CDR3 runs 17 residues. CDR1 and CDR2 from the germline V gene are SGDLS and YYNGEE. Written as DNA, the CDR3 is TGTGCCAGCAGCGTAGTGATTGAGAGGGGGTGCAATCAGCCCCAGCATTTT. This translates into CASSVVIERGCNQPQHF.

The chain is built from TRBV7-9 and TRBJ1-5; 8 bases are shared with TRBD1. Trimming at V came to 5 bases and at J to 1 base, leaving 7 bases not matched to a gene. The CDR3 loop spans 16 amino acids. Germline V gene sequence: CDR1 SEHNR, CDR2 FQNEAQ (reference sequence). The CDR3 sequence: CASSKTGGASNQPQHF. The CDR3 DNA reads as TGTGCCAGCAGCAAAACAGGGGGGGCGAGCAATCAGCCCCAGCATTTT.

The rearrangement joins TRBV9 to TRBJ1-6; D is possibly TRBD1 (6 bases). The germline gives CDR1 SGDLS, CDR2 YYNGEE. V was shortened by 2 bases and J by 11 bases, with 11 bases between the two germline ends. This CDR3 spans 13 amino acids. CDR3 sequence reads: CASSVTGKPPLHF. CDR3 DNA: TGTGCCAGCAGCGTCACAGGGAAGCCACCCCTCCACTTT.

In its sample, this clone was seen a few times. The V and J genes are TRBV6-1 and TRBJ1-2; TRBD1 matches at 9 bases. The CDR3 covers 13 residues. CDR1 MNHNS and CDR2 SASEGT come from the germline V gene. Trimming at V came to 5 bases and at J to 4 bases, leaving 2 bases not matched to a gene. The CDR3 DNA reads as TGTGCCAGCAGTCCGACAGGGGGCTATGGCTACACCTTC. Protein: CASSPTGGYGYTF.

The V gene is TRBV4-3, the J gene TRBJ2-7, with TRBD1 matching over 8 bases. CDR3 size: 14 residues. V dropped 4 bases and J dropped 4; count of bases not matched to a gene: 6. CDR1 and CDR2 (germline): LGHNA, YSLEER. DNA of the CDR3: TGCGCCAGCAGCCCTAGACAGGGGCCATACGAGCAGTACTTC. Translated, it gives CASSPRQGPYEQYF.

Here the CDR3 DNA reads TGTGCCAGTAGGCCCGGACTGACGGGGGAGACCCAGTACTTC. Translated: CASRPGLTGETQYF. The chain combines TRBV19 with TRBJ2-5; D perhaps matches TRBD2 (5 bases). The CDR3 length is 14 residues. Trimming stripped 6 bases from V and 5 bases from J, with 16 bases between. Looked up from germline, CDR1 is LNHDA and CDR2 is SQIVND (reference sequence). Filled out from reference TRBV19 and TRBJ2-5, the complete variable domain reads DGGITQSPKYLFRKEGQNVTLSCEQNLNHDAMYWYRQDPGQGLRLIYYSQIVNDFQKGDIAEGYSVSREKKESFPLTVTSAQKNPTAFYLCASRPGLTGETQYFGPGTRLLVL.

This clone was counted a single time. V gene TRBV10-3 combines with J gene TRBJ1-1; D is perhaps TRBD1 (6 bases). The CDR3 is 14 residues long. Trimming took 5 bases from V and 3 from J, leaving 13 bases between them. Germline V CDR1 and CDR2: ENHRY, SYGVKD. The CDR3 region is CAISTQGVHTEAFF. The CDR3 region has the DNA TGTGCCATCAGTACACAGGGTGTGCACACTGAAGCTTTCTTT.

Here the CDR3 DNA reads TGTGCCAGCAGCTTCCAGGAGGGGGGGGGCCACGGTGAGCAGTTCTTC. It translates to CASSFQEGGGHGEQFF. V gene TRBV9 combines with J gene TRBJ2-1, with a possible D match to TRBD2 (7 bases). In germline, CDR1 is SGDLS, CDR2 YYNGEE. V dropped 4 bases and J dropped 9 bases, with 23 bases sitting between them. This CDR3 spans 16 amino acids.

V gene TRBV4-1 combines with J gene TRBJ1-1; D is unclear. Trimming stripped 2 bases from V and 0 bases from J, with 7 bases between. Looked up from germline, CDR1 is MGHRA and CDR2 is YSYEKL. This CDR3 has 14 residues. The CDR3 nucleotides are TGCGCCAGCAGCCAAACTCCGGTGAACACTGAAGCTTTCTTT. It specifies CASSQTPVNTEAFF.

The DNA of the CDR3 is TGTGCCAGCAGCGTGGAGGGACTAGCAAACACCGGGGAGCTGTTTTTT. Amino acids: CASSVEGLANTGELFF. The V call is TRBV7-8, the J call TRBJ2-2, with 9 bases aligning to TRBD2. Germline V gene sequence: CDR1 SGHVS, CDR2 FQNEAQ. The V segment lost 5 bases and the J segment 2 bases; nucleotides outside the gene matches: 6. The CDR3 consists of 16 residues.

The chain has TRBV4-1 and TRBJ2-2, with D maybe TRBD1 (5 bases). V gave up 1 base and J gave up 1 base, with 7 bases separating them. The germline V gene encodes CDR1 MGHRA and CDR2 YSYEKL. CDR3 length: 15 amino acids. CDR3 sequence reads: CASSQGTLNTGELFF. CDR3 in DNA: TGCGCCAGCAGCCAAGGGACACTGAACACCGGGGAGCTGTTTTTT.

This rearrangement joins TRBV4-3 to TRBJ2-2; a possible D gene is TRBD2 (5 bases). The germline V gene has CDR1 LGHNA and CDR2 YSLEER. The CDR3 consists of 18 residues. Trimming took 2 bases from V and 3 from J, leaving 19 bases between them. CDR3 in amino acids: CASSQSSLKPGYTGELFF. The CDR3 DNA reads TGCGCCAGCAGCCAATCCAGCCTTAAGCCGGGGTACACCGGGGAGCTGTTTTTT.

V is TRBV6-1 and J is TRBJ2-7; 11 bases match TRBD2. In germline, CDR1 is MNHNS, CDR2 SASEGT. Trimming removed 2 bases from V and 2 bases from J; junction bases left unmatched: 11. The CDR3 length is 18 residues. The CDR3: CASSEMPSGGSIPYEQYF. The CDR3 DNA reads TGTGCCAGCAGTGAAATGCCTAGCGGGGGGTCCATCCCCTACGAGCAGTACTTC.

The rearrangement uses TRBV27 and TRBJ1-1; 8 bases are a match to TRBD1. Trimming removed 3 bases from V and 0 bases from J; junction bases left unmatched: 6. Germline V CDR1 and CDR2: MNHEY, SMNVEV (reference sequence). The CDR3 is 16 amino acids. The CDR3 sequence: CASSFSQGAVNTEAFF. The CDR3 DNA is TGTGCCAGCAGTTTTTCCCAGGGGGCCGTGAACACTGAAGCTTTCTTT.